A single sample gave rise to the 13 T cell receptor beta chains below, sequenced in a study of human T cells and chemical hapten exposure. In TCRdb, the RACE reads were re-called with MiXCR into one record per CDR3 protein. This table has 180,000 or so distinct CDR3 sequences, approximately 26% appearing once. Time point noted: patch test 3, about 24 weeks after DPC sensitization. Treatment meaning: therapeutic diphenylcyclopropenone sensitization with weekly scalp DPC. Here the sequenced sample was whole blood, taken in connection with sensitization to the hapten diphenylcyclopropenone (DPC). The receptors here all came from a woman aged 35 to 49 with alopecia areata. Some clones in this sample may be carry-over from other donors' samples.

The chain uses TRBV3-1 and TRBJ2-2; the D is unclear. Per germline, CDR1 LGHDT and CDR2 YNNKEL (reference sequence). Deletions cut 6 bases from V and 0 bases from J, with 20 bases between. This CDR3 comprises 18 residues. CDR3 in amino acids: CASSDAPPGGPNTGELFF. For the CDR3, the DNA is TGTGCCAGCAGTGACGCCCCGCCAGGCGGACCGAACACCGGGGAGCTGTTTTTT.

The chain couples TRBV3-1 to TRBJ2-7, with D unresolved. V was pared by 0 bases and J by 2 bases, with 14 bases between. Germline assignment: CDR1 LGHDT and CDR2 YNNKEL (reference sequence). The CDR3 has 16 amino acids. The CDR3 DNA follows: TGTGCCAGCAGCCAAGATCTGGGCCCGAAGGCCTACGAGCAGTACTTC. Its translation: CASSQDLGPKAYEQYF.

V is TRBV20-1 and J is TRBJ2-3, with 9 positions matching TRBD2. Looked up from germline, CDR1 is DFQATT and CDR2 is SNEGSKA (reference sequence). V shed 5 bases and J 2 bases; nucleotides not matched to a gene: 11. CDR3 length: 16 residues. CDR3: CSAATLAGTYTDTQYF. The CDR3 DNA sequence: TGCAGTGCTGCTACCCTAGCGGGGACCTACACAGATACGCAGTATTTT.

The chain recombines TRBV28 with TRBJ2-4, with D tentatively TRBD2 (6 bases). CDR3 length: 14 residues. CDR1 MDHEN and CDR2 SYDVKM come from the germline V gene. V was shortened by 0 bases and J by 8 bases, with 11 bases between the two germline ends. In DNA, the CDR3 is TGTGCCAGCAGTTTATGGGGGGGTCGCGACATTCAGTACTTC. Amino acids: CASSLWGGRDIQYF.

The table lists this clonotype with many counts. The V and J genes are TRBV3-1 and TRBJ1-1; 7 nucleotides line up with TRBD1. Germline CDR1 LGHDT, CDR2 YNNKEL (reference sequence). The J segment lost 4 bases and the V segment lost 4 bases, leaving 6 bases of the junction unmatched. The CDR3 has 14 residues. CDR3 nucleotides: TGTGCCAGCAGCCTCAGACAGGGTGGCACTGAAGCTTTCTTT. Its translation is CASSLRQGGTEAFF.

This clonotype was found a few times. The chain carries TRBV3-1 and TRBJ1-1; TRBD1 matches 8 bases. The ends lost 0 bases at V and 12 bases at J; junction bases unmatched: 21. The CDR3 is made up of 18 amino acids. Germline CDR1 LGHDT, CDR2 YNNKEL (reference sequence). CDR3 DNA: TGTGCCAGCAGCCAAGACCATAAGGGACAGGCCTTCCTCCCGAGGACTTTCTTT. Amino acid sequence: CASSQDHKGQAFLPRTFF.

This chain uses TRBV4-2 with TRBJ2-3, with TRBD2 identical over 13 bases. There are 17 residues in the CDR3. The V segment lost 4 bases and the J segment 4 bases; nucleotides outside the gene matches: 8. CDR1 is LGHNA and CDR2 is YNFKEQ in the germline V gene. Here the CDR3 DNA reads TGTGCCAGCAGCCCGGGACTAGCGGGAAGGGGGGCAGATACGCAGTATTTT. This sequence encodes CASSPGLAGRGADTQYF.

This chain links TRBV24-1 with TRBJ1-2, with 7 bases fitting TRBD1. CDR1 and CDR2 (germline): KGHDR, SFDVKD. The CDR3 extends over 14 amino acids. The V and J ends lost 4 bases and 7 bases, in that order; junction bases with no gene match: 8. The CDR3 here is CATSESTDRVGYTF. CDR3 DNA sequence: TGTGCCACCAGTGAGTCCACCGACAGGGTTGGCTACACCTTC.

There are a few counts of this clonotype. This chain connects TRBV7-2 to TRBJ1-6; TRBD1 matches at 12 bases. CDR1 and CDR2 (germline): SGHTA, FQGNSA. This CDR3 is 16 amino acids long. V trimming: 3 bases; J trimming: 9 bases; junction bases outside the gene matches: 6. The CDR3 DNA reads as TGTGCCAGCAGCTTCGGGACAGGGGGCCGGGGTTCACCCCTCCACTTT. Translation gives CASSFGTGGRGSPLHF.

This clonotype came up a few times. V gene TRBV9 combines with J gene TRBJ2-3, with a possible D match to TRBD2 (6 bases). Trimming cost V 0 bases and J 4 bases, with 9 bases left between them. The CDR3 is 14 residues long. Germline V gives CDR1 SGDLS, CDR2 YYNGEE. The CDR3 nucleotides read TGTGCCAGCAGCGTAGGGAGGGTTTCAGATACGCAGTATTTT. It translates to CASSVGRVSDTQYF. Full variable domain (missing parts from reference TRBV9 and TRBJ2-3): DSGVTQTPKHLITATGQRVTLRCSPRSGDLSVYWYQQSLDQGLQFLIQYYNGEERAKGNILERFSAQQFPDLHSELNLSSLELGDSALYFCASSVGRVSDTQYFGPGTRLTVL.

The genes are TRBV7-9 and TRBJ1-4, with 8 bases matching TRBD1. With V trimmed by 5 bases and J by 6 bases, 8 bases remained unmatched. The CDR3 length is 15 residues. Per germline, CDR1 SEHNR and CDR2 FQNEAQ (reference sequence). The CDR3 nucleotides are TGTGCCAGCAGCCTCCAGGGGGCCAGGGATGAAAAACTGTTTTTT. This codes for CASSLQGARDEKLFF.

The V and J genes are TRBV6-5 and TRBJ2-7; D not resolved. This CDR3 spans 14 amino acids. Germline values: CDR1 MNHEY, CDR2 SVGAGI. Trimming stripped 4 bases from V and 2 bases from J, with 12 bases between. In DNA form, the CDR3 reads TGTGCCAGCAGTTCCACCCCATGGCCCTACGAGCAGTACTTC. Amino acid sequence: CASSSTPWPYEQYF.

The DNA for the CDR3 is TGTGCCAGCAGCGTAGCTGAGGTGAATGAGCAGTTCTTC. This translates into CASSVAEVNEQFF. The J gene is TRBJ2-1, the V gene TRBV9; D unclear. CDR1 SGDLS and CDR2 YYNGEE come from the germline V gene. The CDR3 totals 13 residues. V was shortened by 0 bases and J by 7 bases, with 8 bases between the two germline ends.